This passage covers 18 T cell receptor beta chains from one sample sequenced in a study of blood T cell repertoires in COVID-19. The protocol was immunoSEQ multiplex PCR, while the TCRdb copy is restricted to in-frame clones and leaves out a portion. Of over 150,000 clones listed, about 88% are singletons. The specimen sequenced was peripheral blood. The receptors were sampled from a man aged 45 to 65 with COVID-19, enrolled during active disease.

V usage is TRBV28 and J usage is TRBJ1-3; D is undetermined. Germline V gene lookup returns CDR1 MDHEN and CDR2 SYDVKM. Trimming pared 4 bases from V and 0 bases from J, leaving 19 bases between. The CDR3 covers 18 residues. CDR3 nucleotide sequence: TGTGCCAGCAGTTCAGCCCGCGGAGGGAGCTTCTCTGGAAACACCATATATTTT. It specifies CASSSARGGSFSGNTIYF.

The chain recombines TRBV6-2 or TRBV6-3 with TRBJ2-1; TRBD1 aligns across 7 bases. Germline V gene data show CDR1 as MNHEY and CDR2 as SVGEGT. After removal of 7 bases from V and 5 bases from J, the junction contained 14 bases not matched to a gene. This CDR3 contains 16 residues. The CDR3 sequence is CASTPSRDSLNNEQFF. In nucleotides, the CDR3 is TGTGCCAGCACCCCCAGCCGGGACAGCCTAAACAATGAGCAGTTCTTC.

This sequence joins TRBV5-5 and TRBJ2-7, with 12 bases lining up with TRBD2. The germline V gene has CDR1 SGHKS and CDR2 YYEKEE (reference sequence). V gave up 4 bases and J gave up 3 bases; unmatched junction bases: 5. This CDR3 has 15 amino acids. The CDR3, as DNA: TGTGCCAGCAGCCCAGGACTAGCGGGAATCTACGAGCAGTACTTC. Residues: CASSPGLAGIYEQYF.

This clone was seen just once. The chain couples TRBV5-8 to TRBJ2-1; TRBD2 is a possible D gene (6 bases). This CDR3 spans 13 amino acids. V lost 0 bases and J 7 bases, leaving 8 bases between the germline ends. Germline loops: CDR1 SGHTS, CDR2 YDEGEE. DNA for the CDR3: TGTGCCAGCAGCTTGGCCGCGGGGAATGAGCAGTTCTTC. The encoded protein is CASSLAAGNEQFF.

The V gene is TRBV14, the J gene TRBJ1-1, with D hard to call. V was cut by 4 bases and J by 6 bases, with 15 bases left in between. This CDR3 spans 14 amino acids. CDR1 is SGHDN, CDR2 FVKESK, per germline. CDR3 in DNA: TGTGCCAGCAGCCTCGGTGGCAGGAGGGCTGAAGCTTTCTTT. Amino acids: CASSLGGRRAEAFF. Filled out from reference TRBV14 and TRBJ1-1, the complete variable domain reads EAGVTQFPSHSVIEKGQTVTLRCDPISGHDNLYWYRRVMGKEIKFLLHFVKESKQDESGMPNNRFLAERTGGTYSTLKVQPAELEDSGVYFCASSLGGRRAEAFFGQGTRLTVV.

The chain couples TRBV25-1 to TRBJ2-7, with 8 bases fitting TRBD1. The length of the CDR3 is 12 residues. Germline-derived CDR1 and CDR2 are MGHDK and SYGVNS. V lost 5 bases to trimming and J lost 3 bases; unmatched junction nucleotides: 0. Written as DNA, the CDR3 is TGTGCCAGCAGTACAGGGGGCTACGAGCAGTACTTC. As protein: CASSTGGYEQYF.

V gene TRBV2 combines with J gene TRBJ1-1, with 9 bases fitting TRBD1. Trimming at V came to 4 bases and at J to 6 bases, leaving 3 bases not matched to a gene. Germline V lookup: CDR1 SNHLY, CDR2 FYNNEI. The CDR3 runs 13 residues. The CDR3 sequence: CASSGGQGPEAFF. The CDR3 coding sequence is TGTGCCAGCAGTGGGGGACAGGGACCTGAAGCTTTCTTT.

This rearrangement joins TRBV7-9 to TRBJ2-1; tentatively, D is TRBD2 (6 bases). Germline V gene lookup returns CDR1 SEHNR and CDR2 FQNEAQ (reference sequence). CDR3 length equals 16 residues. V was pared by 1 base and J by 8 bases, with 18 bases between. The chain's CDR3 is CASSLGSGLGGDEQFF. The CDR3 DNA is TGTGCCAGCAGCTTAGGTTCTGGGCTAGGAGGGGATGAGCAGTTCTTC.

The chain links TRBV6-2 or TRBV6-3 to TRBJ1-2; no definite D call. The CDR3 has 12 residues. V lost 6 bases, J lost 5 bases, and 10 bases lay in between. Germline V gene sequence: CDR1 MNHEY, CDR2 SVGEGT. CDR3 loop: CASSEVEYGYTF. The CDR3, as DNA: TGTGCCAGCAGCGAGGTGGAGTATGGCTACACCTTC.

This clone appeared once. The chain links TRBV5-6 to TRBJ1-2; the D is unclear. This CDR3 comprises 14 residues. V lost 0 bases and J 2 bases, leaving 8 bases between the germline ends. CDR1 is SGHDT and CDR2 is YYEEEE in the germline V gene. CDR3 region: CASSLVPMNYGYTF. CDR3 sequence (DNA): TGTGCCAGCAGCTTGGTTCCCATGAACTATGGCTACACCTTC.

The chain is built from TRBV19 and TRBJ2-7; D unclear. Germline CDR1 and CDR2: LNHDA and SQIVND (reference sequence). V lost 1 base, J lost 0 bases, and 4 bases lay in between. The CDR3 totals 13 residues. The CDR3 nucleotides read TGTGCCAGTAGTATAGGGGCCTCCTACGAGCAGTACTTC. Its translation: CASSIGASYEQYF.

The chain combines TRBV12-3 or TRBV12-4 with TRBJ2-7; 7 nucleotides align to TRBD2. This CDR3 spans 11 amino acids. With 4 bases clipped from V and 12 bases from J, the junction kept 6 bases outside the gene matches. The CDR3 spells CASSSLARRYF. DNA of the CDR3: TGTGCCAGCAGTTCACTAGCGCGGCGGTACTTC.

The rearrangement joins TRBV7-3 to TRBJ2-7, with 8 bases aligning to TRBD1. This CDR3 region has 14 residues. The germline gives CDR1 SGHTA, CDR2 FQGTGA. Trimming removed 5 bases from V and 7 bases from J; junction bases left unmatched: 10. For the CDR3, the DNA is TGTGCCAGCAGCCAGGGGACAGGACGTGAGGAGCAGTACTTC. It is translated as CASSQGTGREEQYF.

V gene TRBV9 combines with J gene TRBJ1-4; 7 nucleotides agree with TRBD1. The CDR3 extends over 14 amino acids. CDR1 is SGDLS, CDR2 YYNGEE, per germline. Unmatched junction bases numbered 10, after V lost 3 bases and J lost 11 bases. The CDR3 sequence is CASSEESRGGKLFF. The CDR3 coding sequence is TGTGCCAGCAGCGAGGAATCTCGAGGGGGCAAACTGTTTTTT.

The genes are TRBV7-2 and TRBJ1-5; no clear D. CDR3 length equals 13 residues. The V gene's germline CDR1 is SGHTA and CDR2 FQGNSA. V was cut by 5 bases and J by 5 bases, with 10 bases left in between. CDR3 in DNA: TGTGCCAGCAGCCCACAGTTGGATCAGCCCCAGCATTTT. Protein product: CASSPQLDQPQHF.

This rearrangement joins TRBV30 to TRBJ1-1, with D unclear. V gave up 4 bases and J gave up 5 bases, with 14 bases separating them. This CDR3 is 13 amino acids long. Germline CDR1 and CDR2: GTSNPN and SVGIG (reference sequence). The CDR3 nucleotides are TGTGCCTGGACGGGAAGACGGATGACTGAAGCTTTCTTT. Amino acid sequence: CAWTGRRMTEAFF.

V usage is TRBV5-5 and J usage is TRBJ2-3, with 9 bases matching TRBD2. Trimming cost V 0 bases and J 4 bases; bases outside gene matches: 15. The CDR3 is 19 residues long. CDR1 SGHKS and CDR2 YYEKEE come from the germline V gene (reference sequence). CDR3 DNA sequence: TGTGCCAGCAGCTTGGTGGGACAGAGGGTAGCGGGAGTTGCAGATACGCAGTATTTT. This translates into CASSLVGQRVAGVADTQYF.

CDR3 region: CASSPPVPRAYEQYF. The CDR3 coding sequence is TGTGCCAGCTCACCTCCGGTCCCGCGAGCCTACGAGCAGTACTTC. The chain carries TRBV18 and TRBJ2-7; D call uncertain. Looked up from germline, CDR1 is KGHSH and CDR2 is LQKENI. Deletions cut 3 bases from V and 2 bases from J, with 14 bases between. The CDR3 has 15 residues.